This is a list of T cell receptor beta chains from one sample in a study of T cells after yellow fever vaccination. TCRdb re-called the 5' RACE reads through MiXCR, storing one row per CDR3 protein. The data show just under 600,000 distinct CDR3 sequences, approximately 13% seen once. The material sequenced was PBMCs, taken on the day of the yellow fever booster vaccination. These receptors all stem from a man aged 25-40 years who received the YFV17D yellow fever vaccine. The conserved cysteine and the conserved F or W are not part of the CDR3 here. The order of the fields is V gene, J gene, clone size, CDR3 protein. The size entry is marked missing in some rows and otherwise reads once, few, many or a size class.

>TRBV29-1|TRBJ2-7|NA
SVLENSYEQY
>TRBV28|TRBJ2-5|few
ASSMTPGQGLKETQY
>TRBV5-5|TRBJ1-2|NA
ASSSQRNYGYT
>TRBV18|TRBJ2-5|NA
ASSPPNQAKQETQY
>TRBV27|TRBJ2-5|NA
ASSLGTGLAVGETQY
>TRBV4-3|TRBJ2-3|NA
ASSQALVADTQY
>TRBV11-1|TRBJ2-2|few
ASSMTGPTGELF
>TRBV6-1|TRBJ2-6|NA
ASSGTYSGANVLT
>TRBV4-3|TRBJ2-3|few
ASSQEPGTDTQY
>TRBV5-1|TRBJ2-7|NA
ASSEPQGEQY
>TRBV20-1|TRBJ2-2|few
SASQAATGELF
>TRBV7-9|TRBJ2-7|few
ASSPDREHEQY
>TRBV10-3|TRBJ2-1|NA
AIRDMENEQF
>TRBV15|TRBJ2-7|NA
ATSRTPGPNSYEQY
>TRBV15|TRBJ2-7|NA
ATSRAPDRSYEQY
>TRBV6-2/TRBV6-3|TRBJ2-7|few
ASSYLAGNPYEQY
>TRBV12-3/TRBV12-4|TRBJ2-5|NA
ASSTTGAEERVHQETQY
>TRBV18|TRBJ1-2|many
ASSPVMGADYT
>TRBV20-1|TRBJ2-1|few
SASHTPFYNEQF
>TRBV14|TRBJ1-5|few
ASSQGGVNQPQH
>TRBV12-3/TRBV12-4|TRBJ1-5|few
ASSHTGGGQPQH
>TRBV12-3/TRBV12-4|TRBJ1-4|few
ASSSGGSYEKLF
>TRBV7-2|TRBJ2-2|many
ASSFRGSTGELF
>TRBV4-3|TRBJ2-7|NA
ASSQDWVGLPVDYEQY
>TRBV18|TRBJ1-5|few
ASSVGQPGSNQPQH
>TRBV5-1|TRBJ2-1|few
ASSLAAETQF